The 19 T cell receptor beta chains below come from one sample, sequenced in a study of blood T cell repertoires in COVID-19. The repertoire was sequenced with immunoSEQ multiplex PCR; TCRdb's copy has only in-frame clones and lacks some. This sample yields about 210,000 clones, of which about four fifths are seen a single time; about 3.3% belongs to the top ten. The sequenced sample consisted of PBMCs or T cells enriched from blood (not recorded which). All receptors derive from a woman aged 25 to 45 who had been exposed to COVID-19.

The chain is built from TRBV27 and TRBJ2-1; 9 nucleotides match TRBD2. This CDR3 has 16 amino acids. Trimming took 9 bases from V and 1 from J; bases not matched to a gene: 10. Germline assignment: CDR1 MNHEY and CDR2 SMNVEV (reference sequence). The CDR3 sequence is CASISSGGPSYNEQFF. The CDR3 DNA reads TGTGCCAGTATTTCCAGCGGGGGGCCATCCTACAATGAGCAGTTCTTC.

The CDR3 spells CASSDSSSGANVLTF. CDR3 in DNA: TGTGCCAGCAGTGACTCGAGCTCTGGGGCCAACGTCCTGACTTTC. The V call is TRBV6-4, the J call TRBJ2-6, with D uncertain. The CDR3 totals 15 residues. CDR1 is MRHNA, CDR2 SNTAGT, per germline. V shed 0 bases and J shed 0 bases, with 3 bases lying between them.

The V call is TRBV6-2 or TRBV6-3, the J call TRBJ1-5, with D unclear. The V and J ends lost 2 bases and 6 bases respectively, with 8 bases between them. This CDR3 contains 13 residues. Per germline, CDR1 MNHEY and CDR2 SVGEGT. CDR3 residues: CASSYEGGQPQHF. Here the CDR3 DNA reads TGTGCCAGCAGTTACGAGGGTGGTCAGCCCCAGCATTTT.

This clone has a single count. The V gene is TRBV11-3, the J gene TRBJ2-7; D may be TRBD2 (6 bases). The CDR3 length is 13 residues. Germline V gene sequence: CDR1 SGHNT, CDR2 YENEEA. Trimming cost V 1 base and J 7 bases, with 11 bases left between them. CDR3 in amino acids: CASSLVGEEEQYF. The CDR3 DNA is TGTGCCAGCAGCTTAGTTGGGGAGGAGGAGCAGTACTTC.

The V and J genes are TRBV27 and TRBJ1-5; the match to TRBD1 covers 7 bases. V was pared by 5 bases and J by 0 bases, with 4 bases of the junction left unmatched. The CDR3 length is 15 residues. Germline assignment: CDR1 MNHEY and CDR2 SMNVEV (reference sequence). DNA for the CDR3: TGTGCCAGCAGTCCGGACAGGTATAGCAATCAGCCCCAGCATTTT. The encoded protein is CASSPDRYSNQPQHF.

This clone was observed a few times. The gene calls are TRBV29-1 and TRBJ1-2, with D possibly matching TRBD1 (5 bases). From germline, CDR1 is SQVTM and CDR2 ANQGSEA. V was trimmed by 0 bases and J by 2 bases, leaving 7 bases between them. This CDR3 contains 13 residues. This CDR3 reads CSVEDRVNYGYTF. As DNA, the CDR3 is TGCAGCGTTGAAGACAGGGTCAACTATGGCTACACCTTC.

The chain carries TRBV7-2 and TRBJ2-3, with D unclear. CDR3 size: 12 residues. CDR1 and CDR2 (germline): SGHTA, FQGNSA. Trimming stripped 5 bases from V and 7 bases from J, with 10 bases between. The CDR3 here is CASSESSYTQYF. In DNA, the CDR3 is TGTGCCAGCAGCGAAAGCTCCTATACGCAGTATTTT.

The CDR3 nucleotides are TGTGCCAGCAGCCTTCCGGGACAGGCATCCGTCGGCTATGGCTACACCTTC. Protein product: CASSLPGQASVGYGYTF. The chain couples TRBV7-2 to TRBJ1-2; 8 bases align to TRBD1. V trimming: 5 bases; J trimming: 4 bases; junction bases outside the gene matches: 15. Per the germline V gene, CDR1 is SGHTA and CDR2 is FQGNSA. CDR3 size: 17 residues.

This clone was picked up a small number of times. The chain is built from TRBV6-4 and TRBJ2-2; 14 bases line up with TRBD2. V was clipped by 0 bases and J by 3 bases; unmatched bases: 3. CDR3 size: 18 residues. Germline lookup yields CDR1 MRHNA and CDR2 SNTAGT. CDR3 in DNA: TGTGCCAGCAGTGACTCGGGGACTAGCGGGGGATACACCGGGGAGCTGTTTTTT. Translating gives CASSDSGTSGGYTGELFF.

This chain uses TRBV19 with TRBJ1-2; the D gene is possibly TRBD1 (5 bases). Per the germline V gene, CDR1 is LNHDA and CDR2 is SQIVND (reference sequence). This CDR3 contains 14 residues. V gave up 6 bases and J gave up 6 bases, with 17 bases separating them. Here the CDR3 reads CASSLRAGPNGYTF. CDR3 DNA sequence: TGTGCCAGTAGCCTCAGGGCAGGGCCGAATGGCTACACCTTC.

The J gene is TRBJ1-3, the V gene TRBV14, with D uncertain. The CDR3 extends over 16 amino acids. V was shortened by 3 bases and J by 0 bases, with 12 bases between the two germline ends. CDR1 SGHDN and CDR2 FVKESK come from the germline V gene. In DNA, the CDR3 is TGTGCCAGCAGCCATCTCACGGGTCACTCTGGAAACACCATATATTTT. It translates to CASSHLTGHSGNTIYF.

This clone was counted only a few times. This rearrangement joins TRBV30 to TRBJ2-7; a weak D match, TRBD2 (5 bases). The germline CDR1 and CDR2 sequences are GTSNPN and SVGIG (reference sequence). V was shortened by 3 bases and J by 2 bases, with 14 bases between the two germline ends. This CDR3 contains 14 residues. CDR3 sequence: CAWRPGINTYEQYF. Written as DNA, the CDR3 is TGTGCCTGGAGGCCCGGGATCAACACCTACGAGCAGTACTTC.

The chain uses TRBV12-5 and TRBJ1-4; D is ambiguous. V was cut by 2 bases and J by 15 bases, with 19 bases left in between. CDR1 is LGHNT, CDR2 FRNRAP, per germline. This CDR3 has 14 residues. CDR3 in amino acids: CASGLNVRAGGVFF. The CDR3 nucleotides are TGTGCTAGTGGTTTGAATGTGAGGGCTGGTGGAGTGTTTTTT.

This chain uses TRBV2 with TRBJ2-2; TRBD1 agrees at 10 bases. This CDR3 spans 16 amino acids. V shed 4 bases and J 4 bases; nucleotides not matched to a gene: 6. CDR1 and CDR2 (germline): SNHLY, FYNNEI. As DNA, the CDR3 is TGTGCCAGCAGTGGGGTGACAGGGGGCGGCACCGGGGAGCTGTTTTTT. Protein: CASSGVTGGGTGELFF.

This clone appeared a few times. The chain carries TRBV4-3 and TRBJ1-1; D may be TRBD1 (5 bases). Germline CDR1 and CDR2: LGHNA and YSLEER. The CDR3 spans 12 residues. Trimming removed 0 bases at V and 11 bases at J, with 10 bases between. CDR3 amino acids: CASSQDGEGAFF. CDR3 bases: TGCGCCAGCAGCCAAGATGGGGAGGGGGCTTTCTTT.

This chain's CDR3 is CASSLAQGAVEQYF. CDR3 in DNA: TGCGCCAGCAGCTTGGCGCAGGGGGCTGTCGAGCAGTACTTC. This chain connects TRBV5-1 to TRBJ2-7, with 8 nucleotides matching TRBD1. The CDR3 totals 14 residues. The trim removed 0 bases at V and 6 bases at J, leaving 5 bases unmatched. The germline V gene encodes CDR1 SGHRS and CDR2 YFSETQ.

The chain joins TRBV5-6 to TRBJ1-1, with D tentatively TRBD1 (5 bases). V was pared by 2 bases and J by 6 bases, with 17 bases between. The germline V gene has CDR1 SGHDT and CDR2 YYEEEE. The CDR3 sequence is 15 residues long. The CDR3 reads CASSFPGGEIAEAFF. The CDR3 DNA reads TGTGCCAGCAGCTTCCCCGGGGGGGAGATCGCTGAAGCTTTCTTT.

This chain uses TRBV5-8 with TRBJ1-1; no firm D call. Germline values: CDR1 SGHTS, CDR2 YDEGEE. The CDR3 extends over 14 amino acids. V was shortened by 0 bases and J by 3 bases, with 9 bases between the two germline ends. The CDR3 DNA follows: TGTGCCAGCAGCTTGGCTCGGCGGCACACTGAAGCTTTCTTT. Translation gives CASSLARRHTEAFF.

The DNA of the CDR3 is TGTGCCAGCGCCCAGGTGGAGGGTTGGTCACCCCTCCACTTT. Residues: CASAQVEGWSPLHF. The V gene is TRBV6-5, the J gene TRBJ1-6; D remains ambiguous. In germline, CDR1 is MNHEY, CDR2 SVGAGI. The CDR3 runs 14 residues. The ends were cut back, 8 bases at V and 10 bases at J, with 18 bases in the middle.